A single sample gave rise to the 7 T cell receptor beta chains below, sequenced in a study of spatial heterogeneity in lung cancer. Regarding the study as a whole: Within tumors, counts of expanded alpha and beta TCRs tracked tumor mutation counts.

Time point meaning: sample taken at primary tumor resection. Using its own MiXCR run on the 5' RACE reads, TCRdb lists one record per CDR3 protein. The sample records about 29,000 distinct CDR3 sequences, more than 5.5% being singletons. These receptors' antigens are unknown. This material consisted of lung tumor tissue, taken at surgery. All receptors come from a male donor with early-stage non-small cell lung cancer.

This clonotype was found a few times. This rearrangement joins TRBV28 to TRBJ1-1, with TRBD1 identical over 7 bases. Germline lookup yields CDR1 MDHEN and CDR2 SYDVKM. After removal of 9 bases from V and 2 bases from J, the junction contained 9 bases not matched to a gene. The CDR3 is made up of 14 amino acids. CDR3 sequence (DNA): TGTGCCAGTGCTAGGGCAGGGGGAAACACTGAAGCTTTCTTT. This encodes CASARAGGNTEAFF. Variable domain in full (rest from reference TRBV28 and TRBJ1-1): DVKVTQSSRYLVKRTGEKVFLECVQDMDHENMFWYRQDPGLGLRLIYFSYDVKMKEKGDIPEGYSVSREKKERFSLILESASTNQTSMYLCASARAGGNTEAFFGQGTRLTVV.

In its sample, this clonotype was seen many times. The chain uses TRBV20-1 and TRBJ1-5; D is uncertain. Trimming shortened V by 2 bases and J by 3 bases, and 14 bases separated the two germline ends. This CDR3 comprises 15 residues. CDR1 is DFQATT, CDR2 SNEGSKA, per germline (reference sequence). Written as DNA, the CDR3 is TGCAGTGCTAGAAAGGGTACGGAGATCAATCAGCCCCAGCATTTT. Translating it yields CSARKGTEINQPQHF.

This chain uses TRBV5-5 with TRBJ2-5, with 11 bases identical to TRBD1. J gave up 6 bases and V 4 bases, and 5 bases lay outside the gene matches. Germline assignment: CDR1 SGHKS and CDR2 YYEKEE (reference sequence). The CDR3 covers 14 residues. The CDR3 DNA sequence: TGTGCCAGCAGCGGGACAGGGGGTAGAAAGACCCAGTACTTC. Protein product: CASSGTGGRKTQYF.

This clonotype was seen many times. J is TRBJ2-7 and V is TRBV5-1; D may match TRBD1 or TRBD2 (5 bases each). CDR1 is SGHRS, CDR2 YFSETQ, per germline. The ends were cut back, 4 bases at V and 4 bases at J, with 15 bases in the middle. This CDR3 region has 14 residues. CDR3 region: CASSGGYGAYEQYF. The CDR3 DNA reads as TGCGCCAGCAGCGGTGGCTACGGGGCTTACGAGCAGTACTTC. Using reference TRBV5-1 and TRBJ2-7 for the parts outside the CDR3, the full variable domain is KAGVTQTPRYLIKTRGQQVTLSCSPISGHRSVSWYQQTPGQGLQFLFEYFSETQRNKGNFPGRFSGRQFSNSRSEMNVSTLELGDSALYLCASSGGYGAYEQYFGPGTRLTVT.

CDR3: CASSFELAGYNEQFF. The CDR3 region has the DNA TGTGCCAGCAGCTTTGAACTAGCGGGCTACAATGAGCAGTTCTTC. V usage is TRBV5-4 and J usage is TRBJ2-1; 9 nucleotides line up with TRBD2. Germline V lookup: CDR1 SGHNT, CDR2 YYREEE (reference sequence). V lost 2 bases, J lost 3 bases, and 3 bases stayed unmatched. CDR3 length: 15 residues. Full variable domain (outside the CDR3, taken from reference TRBV5-4 and TRBJ2-1): ETGVTQSPTHLIKTRGQQVTLRCSSQSGHNTVSWYQQALGQGPQFIFQYYREEENGRGNFPPRFSGLQFPNYSSELNVNALELDDSALYLCASSFELAGYNEQFFGPGTRLTVL.

The table lists this clonotype with many counts. J is TRBJ1-5 and V is TRBV12-5; 10 bases align to TRBD1. The V gene's germline CDR1 is LGHNT and CDR2 FRNRAP. Trimming at V came to 3 bases and at J to 5 bases, leaving 1 base not matched to a gene. The CDR3 runs to 14 residues. The CDR3 DNA reads as TGTGCTAGTGGTTTAGGGACAGGGGATCAGCCCCAGCATTTT. It is translated as CASGLGTGDQPQHF.

In its sample, this clonotype was seen a few times. This sequence joins TRBV12-3 or TRBV12-4 and TRBJ2-1; D is possibly TRBD1 (5 bases). V was shortened by 3 bases and J by 7 bases, with 7 bases between the two germline ends. The CDR3 length is 12 residues. The CDR3 bases are TGTGCCAGCAGTTTCAAGGGGAATGAGCAGTTCTTC. This gives the protein CASSFKGNEQFF.